The rows below give T cell receptor beta chains drawn from one sample of a study of persistence of HIV-infected CD4 T cells. Sequencing used immunoSEQ multiplex PCR; TCRdb keeps in-frame clones, though not all of them. The table has about 50,000 clones, under 85% seen once. These receptors have no identified antigens. Specimen: CD4+ T cells sorted from PBMCs after approximately 19-hour stimulation, collected from a patient who received antiretroviral therapy. The receptors here all came from an adult man with HIV who was CMV-seropositive. Both conserved end residues are part of each CDR3. The D gene is left open where the match is weak. Where a row states a size, it is once, few, many or the class of an expanded clone; other rows omit it.

NA	NA	TRBV18	TRBJ2-1	CASSPFRADNEQFF	TGTGCCAGCTCACCTTTCCGGGCGGACAATGAGCAGTTCTTC
NA	few	TRBV6-5	TRBJ1-1	CASRAATAWNTEAFF	TGTGCCAGCAGGGCTGCGACTGCCTGGAACACTGAAGCTTTCTTT
TRBD1	NA	TRBV5-4	TRBJ1-1	CASSLPSGTGGTEAFF	TGTGCCAGCAGCTTGCCTAGCGGGACAGGGGGCACTGAAGCTTTCTTT
NA	few	TRBV6-5	TRBJ1-1	CASSYSKMSEAFF	TGTGCCAGCAGTTACTCGAAAATGTCGGAAGCTTTCTTT
NA	NA	TRBV4-3	TRBJ1-2	CASSRTPGTLGGYGYTF	TGCGCCAGCAGCCGGACCCCCGGGACCCTAGGAGGCTATGGCTACACCTTC
NA	NA	TRBV6-4	TRBJ1-1	CASSERGEAFF	TGTGCCAGCAGTGAAAGGGGGGAAGCTTTCTTT
TRBD2	once	TRBV2	TRBJ2-1	CATQRGSSYNEQFF	TGTGCCACGCAGCGGGGGAGCTCCTACAATGAGCAGTTCTTC
TRBD2	NA	TRBV4-3	TRBJ2-2	CASSQEIRSSGRADTGELFF	TGCGCCAGCAGCCAAGAGATCCGGTCTAGCGGGAGGGCCGACACCGGGGAGCTGTTTTTT
NA	few	TRBV6-6	TRBJ1-1	CASSRLSDSTEAFF	TGTGCCAGCAGTCGGCTTTCGGACAGCACTGAAGCTTTCTTT
NA	NA	TRBV14	TRBJ2-3	CASSYTDTQYF	TGTGCCAGCAGCTACACAGATACGCAGTATTTT
TRBD2	NA	TRBV19	TRBJ2-1	CASQPAGGFYNEQFF	TGTGCCAGTCAACCAGCGGGAGGATTCTACAATGAGCAGTTCTTC
NA	few	TRBV10-3	TRBJ1-1	CAIKGRVSNTEAFF	TGTGCCATCAAAGGCAGGGTATCGAACACTGAAGCTTTCTTT
NA	NA	TRBV5-1	TRBJ1-3	CASSLVGGSGNTIYF	TGCGCCAGCAGCTTGGTCGGGGGCTCTGGAAACACCATATATTTT
NA	once	TRBV5-1	TRBJ2-5	CASSLGRGPGETQYF	TGCGCCAGCAGCTTGGGGAGGGGGCCGGGAGAGACCCAGTACTTC
NA	few	TRBV21-1	TRBJ1-1	CASWTGKKVPTEAFF	TGTGCCAGCTGGACAGGGAAAAAGGTGCCCACTGAAGCTTTCTTT
NA	NA	TRBV5-6	TRBJ1-3	CASSLNSGNTIYF	TGTGCCAGCAGCTTGAATTCTGGAAACACCATATATTTT
NA	NA	TRBV5-1	TRBJ1-2	CASSLEGTKGYTF	TGCGCCAGCAGCTTGGAGGGGACGAAAGGCTACACCTTC
TRBD2	NA	TRBV7-8	TRBJ2-1	CASSPRLADNEQFF	TGTGCCAGCAGCCCCCGACTAGCGGACAATGAGCAGTTCTTC
TRBD2	once	TRBV4-2	TRBJ2-3	CASSRELAHTDTQYF	TGTGCCAGCAGCCGAGAACTAGCGCACACAGATACGCAGTATTTT
NA	NA	TRBV19	TRBJ1-6	CASSMGYFNSPLHF	TGTGCCAGTAGTATGGGATATTTTAATTCACCCCTCCACTTT
NA	NA	TRBV19	TRBJ1-1	CASSRDTPSGNTEAFF	TGTGCCAGCTCGCGGGACACCCCTTCGGGGAACACTGAAGCTTTCTTT
NA	NA	TRBV29-1	TRBJ2-1	CSVDRIGNEQFF	TGCAGCGTTGACCGCATTGGCAATGAGCAGTTCTTC
NA	NA	TRBV18	TRBJ2-1	CASSPGPSYNEQFF	TGTGCCAGCTCACCGGGGCCCTCCTACAATGAGCAGTTCTTC
TRBD1	NA	TRBV7-3	TRBJ1-2	CASSLMGQNYGYTF	TGTGCCAGCAGCTTAATGGGACAGAACTATGGCTACACCTTC
NA	NA	TRBV6-5	TRBJ2-7	CASNPTVSYEQYF	TGTGCCAGCAATCCTACAGTATCCTACGAGCAGTACTTC
NA	once	TRBV2	TRBJ1-2	CASSEDDLNYGYTF	TGTGCCAGCAGTGAAGATGACCTGAACTATGGCTACACCTTC
NA	NA	TRBV5-1	TRBJ1-3	CASSSGQSSGNTIYF	TGCGCCAGCAGCTCTGGGCAAAGCTCTGGAAACACCATATATTTT
NA	few	TRBV5-1	TRBJ2-7	CASRYTDAFGPYEQYF	TGCGCCAGCAGGTATACAGACGCGTTTGGGCCTTACGAGCAGTACTTC
NA	few	TRBV4-1	TRBJ1-3	CASSQDQASGNTIYF	TGCGCCAGCAGCCAAGATCAGGCCTCTGGAAACACCATATATTTT
NA	NA	TRBV10-2	TRBJ1-4	CASSANPTVPSLTNEKLFF	TGCGCCAGCAGTGCGAACCCGACAGTTCCTTCCTTAACTAATGAAAAACTGTTTTTT
NA	NA	TRBV4-2	TRBJ1-2	CASSHHRGRSKANYGYTF	TGTGCCAGCAGCCACCACCGGGGACGGTCCAAAGCTAACTATGGCTACACCTTC
NA	few	TRBV14	TRBJ1-6	CASSQGGSYNSPLHF	TGTGCCAGCAGCCAAGGAGGGTCCTATAATTCACCCCTCCACTTT
NA	NA	TRBV12-3/TRBV12-4	TRBJ1-2	CASSFQDNYGYTF	TGTGCCAGCAGTTTTCAGGATAACTATGGCTACACCTTC
NA	NA	TRBV10-3	TRBJ1-3	CAISEPRTDSVSGNTIYF	TGTGCCATCAGTGAGCCCCGCACGGACAGTGTCTCTGGAAACACCATATATTTT
NA	NA	TRBV7-9	TRBJ2-2	CASIGGGVRELFF	TGTGCCAGCATCGGAGGGGGAGTTAGGGAGCTGTTTTTT
NA	NA	TRBV18	TRBJ1-2	CASSQGDRRYGYTF	TGTGCCAGCTCCCAGGGCGACAGGCGCTATGGCTACACCTTC
NA	once	TRBV6-5	TRBJ2-1	CASSSSAADNEQFF	NA
NA	NA	TRBV15	TRBJ2-5	CATSSRGQGETQYF	TGTGCCACCAGCTCCCGGGGTCAGGGAGAGACCCAGTACTTC
TRBD2	few	TRBV24-1	TRBJ2-3	CATSVSGGRTDTQYF	TGTGCCACCAGTGTGAGCGGGGGGCGCACAGATACGCAGTATTTT
TRBD2	NA	TRBV19	TRBJ2-5	CASMTSGRGETQYF	TGTGCCAGTATGACTAGCGGGAGGGGAGAGACCCAGTACTTC
TRBD1	NA	TRBV7-2	TRBJ2-2	CASSLEGGLGGELFF	TGTGCCAGCAGCTTAGAAGGGGGCCTGGGCGGGGAGCTGTTTTTT
TRBD2	NA	TRBV6-1	TRBJ2-7	CASSPTSRREQYF	TGTGCCAGCAGTCCGACTAGCCGGCGCGAGCAGTACTTC
NA	once	TRBV11-3	TRBJ2-5	CASSPPGVETQYF	TGTGCCAGCAGCCCCCCCGGGGTGGAGACCCAGTACTTC
NA	NA	TRBV19	TRBJ2-1	CASNPGHSYNEQFF	TGTGCCAGTAACCCCGGACATTCCTACAATGAGCAGTTCTTC